The clone carrying this TCR beta chain was counted a few times. Via MiXCR, TCRdb re-called the 5' RACE reads, giving one row per CDR3 protein. Of some 600,000 distinct CDR3 sequences listed, roughly 6.6% were seen once; the top ten hold about 1.5%. This sample is drawn from a study of identical twins. This sample was shared with a second study, whose subject was yellow fever vaccine responses in identical twins.

Sequencing was done on a sample of PBMCs. The TCR was taken from a woman younger than 35 in good health.

The CDR3 protein is CSGGQGGGELFF. The CDR3 region has the DNA TGCAGCGGTGGACAGGGTGGCGGGGAGCTGTTTTTT. The chain links TRBV29-1 to TRBJ2-2; 8 bases agree with TRBD1. CDR3 length equals 12 residues. J gave up 7 bases and V 7 bases, and 5 bases lay outside the gene matches. Germline CDR1 reads SQVTM; CDR2 reads ANQGSEA.